Each of the 26 T cell receptor beta chains below was sequenced from the same sample in a study of blood T cell repertoires in COVID-19. TCRdb's copy holds only in-frame clones and misses some; the assay was immunoSEQ multiplex PCR. The sample holds roughly 130,000 clones; over 85% are singletons and the top ten take 3% to 4%. The sequenced sample was peripheral blood. These TCRs come from a man in his fifties with active COVID-19.

The J gene is TRBJ1-1, the V gene TRBV11-3; 7 nucleotides agree with TRBD1. The CDR3 is 15 amino acids. V was pared by 5 bases and J by 5 bases, with 11 bases of the junction left unmatched. CDR1 and CDR2 (germline): SGHNT, YENEEA. The CDR3 nucleotides read TGTGCCAGCAGCCCCCAGGGGGGCGTGAGAACTGAAGCTTTCTTT. Translated: CASSPQGGVRTEAFF.

V is TRBV3-1 (or the pseudogene TRBV3-2) and J is TRBJ1-2; D gene unclear. V gave up 5 bases and J gave up 4 bases, with 20 bases separating them. The germline CDR1 and CDR2 sequences are LGHDT and YNNKEL (reference sequence). CDR3 length: 16 residues. Here the CDR3 DNA reads TGTGCCAGCAGCTACGCGGGCCGCCTGGAGGGCTATGGCTACACCTTC. Translated: CASSYAGRLEGYGYTF.

Worth noting for this clone: This same CDR3 is encoded by further DNA sequences in the sample. V usage is TRBV7-9 and J usage is TRBJ2-7; D may be TRBD2 (5 bases). There are 13 residues in the CDR3. With 5 bases removed from V and 0 bases from J, the gap between germline ends came to 8 bases. Germline loops: CDR1 SEHNR, CDR2 FQNEAQ (reference sequence). The CDR3 region is CASSQSGSYEQYF. Here the CDR3 DNA reads TGTGCCAGCAGCCAGAGCGGCTCCTACGAGCAGTACTTC.

The genes are TRBV5-6 and TRBJ2-1; TRBD2 aligns across 7 bases. The junction had 5 bases not matched to a gene; V was cut back by 0 bases and J by 5 bases. CDR1 SGHDT and CDR2 YYEEEE come from the germline V gene. CDR3 length: 15 amino acids. The CDR3 is CASSLVLAVHNEQFF. Here the CDR3 DNA reads TGTGCCAGCAGCTTGGTCCTAGCGGTTCACAATGAGCAGTTCTTC.

The chain couples TRBV19 to TRBJ2-1, with 11 bases fitting TRBD2. With V trimmed by 7 bases and J by 6 bases, 5 bases remained unmatched. This CDR3 has 14 amino acids. In germline, CDR1 is LNHDA, CDR2 SQIVND (reference sequence). This CDR3 is CASKPSGGLNEQFF. The CDR3 coding sequence is TGTGCCAGTAAACCTAGCGGGGGGCTCAATGAGCAGTTCTTC. Together with reference TRBV19 and TRBJ2-1, the CDR3 gives the full variable domain: DGGITQSPKYLFRKEGQNVTLSCEQNLNHDAMYWYRQDPGQGLRLIYYSQIVNDFQKGDIAEGYSVSREKKESFPLTVTSAQKNPTAFYLCASKPSGGLNEQFFGPGTRLTVL.

The J gene is TRBJ2-7, the V gene TRBV6-5; D is perhaps TRBD1 (5 bases). Per germline, CDR1 MNHEY and CDR2 SVGAGI. Trimming stripped 6 bases from V and 3 bases from J, with 12 bases between. This CDR3 is 13 amino acids long. Here the CDR3 reads CASRAMDNYEQYV. The CDR3 nucleotides are TGTGCCAGCAGGGCAATGGACAACTACGAGCAGTACGTC.

This clone was recorded once. This chain connects TRBV5-6 to TRBJ1-6; 9 bases agree with TRBD1. The CDR3 has 16 amino acids. The germline CDR1 and CDR2 sequences are SGHDT and YYEEEE. The V segment lost 3 bases and the J segment 9 bases; nucleotides outside the gene matches: 10. CDR3: CASSWTGATRGSPLHF. In nucleotides, the CDR3 is TGTGCCAGCAGCTGGACAGGGGCTACCCGTGGTTCACCCCTCCACTTT.

The V and J genes are TRBV27 and TRBJ2-6; 8 bases map to TRBD1. This CDR3 comprises 19 residues. Per the germline V gene, CDR1 is MNHEY and CDR2 is SMNVEV (reference sequence). The junction had 8 bases not matched to a gene; V was cut back by 1 base and J by 0 bases. The CDR3 spells CASSLYPDRVGSGANVLTF. CDR3 nucleotide sequence: TGTGCCAGCAGTTTATACCCGGACAGGGTGGGCTCTGGGGCCAACGTCCTGACTTTC. The full variable domain, completed using reference TRBV27 and TRBJ2-6, is EAQVTQNPRYLITVTGKKLTVTCSQNMNHEYMSWYRQDPGLGLRQIYYSMNVEVTDKGDVPEGYKVSRKEKRNFPLILESPSPNQTSLYFCASSLYPDRVGSGANVLTFGAGSRLTVL.

This chain connects TRBV9 to TRBJ2-3; D is possibly TRBD2 (5 bases). Trimming pared 0 bases from V and 0 bases from J, leaving 8 bases between. CDR1 and CDR2 (germline): SGDLS, YYNGEE. CDR3 length: 15 residues. This CDR3 is CASSVVGGSTDTQYF. In DNA, the CDR3 is TGTGCCAGCAGCGTAGTTGGAGGAAGCACAGATACGCAGTATTTT.

The chain is built from TRBV9 and TRBJ2-3, with D unclear. Germline V lookup: CDR1 SGDLS, CDR2 YYNGEE. The ends were cut back, 0 bases at V and 1 base at J, with 9 bases in the middle. The CDR3 consists of 15 residues. The CDR3 DNA reads as TGTGCCAGCAGCGTAGTGCAGCAGGGCACAGATACGCAGTATTTT. This codes for CASSVVQQGTDTQYF.

This chain connects TRBV24-1 to TRBJ1-2; D remains unclear. Looked up from germline, CDR1 is KGHDR and CDR2 is SFDVKD. This CDR3 comprises 14 residues. V was trimmed by 4 bases and J by 2 bases, leaving 10 bases between them. CDR3 sequence reads: CATSDITENYGYTF. Written as DNA, the CDR3 is TGTGCCACCAGTGACATAACAGAGAACTATGGCTACACCTTC.

This rearrangement joins TRBV11-3 to TRBJ2-5, with D perhaps matching TRBD1 (5 bases). V was clipped by 5 bases and J by 4 bases, with 20 bases between them. Per the germline V gene, CDR1 is SGHNT and CDR2 is YENEEA. The length of the CDR3 is 16 residues. CDR3 in amino acids: CASSPGRKGNGETQYF. The CDR3 bases are TGTGCCAGCAGCCCAGGGCGGAAGGGAAACGGAGAGACCCAGTACTTC.

The chain joins TRBV4-1 to TRBJ1-4, with a weak D call TRBD1 (5 bases). With 0 bases removed from V and 5 bases from J, the gap between germline ends came to 13 bases. The CDR3 totals 16 residues. CDR1 is MGHRA, CDR2 YSYEKL, per germline. In nucleotides, the CDR3 is TGCGCCAGCAGCCAAGATGTGTCCAGGACAAATGAAAAACTGTTTTTT. It yields the protein CASSQDVSRTNEKLFF.

This chain joins TRBV6-1 and TRBJ1-2; the D is unclear. Germline V gene sequence: CDR1 MNHNS, CDR2 SASEGT. Trimming removed 2 bases from V and 4 bases from J, with 14 bases in between. The CDR3 has 15 residues. As DNA, the CDR3 is TGTGCCAGCAGTGAATGGGCACCCAATAGCTATGGCTACACCTTC. It encodes CASSEWAPNSYGYTF.

V usage is TRBV9 and J usage is TRBJ2-1, with 10 bases identical to TRBD2. CDR3 size: 16 residues. Germline CDR1 is SGDLS and CDR2 is YYNGEE. Trimming cost V 0 bases and J 4 bases; bases outside gene matches: 4. The CDR3 sequence is CASSVDQREGYNEQFF. The CDR3 DNA reads as TGTGCCAGCAGCGTAGATCAGCGGGAGGGGTACAATGAGCAGTTCTTC.

This clone was seen once. V is TRBV28 and J is TRBJ2-2; 10 bases map to TRBD1. Losses at the gene ends were 5 bases for V and 7 bases for J; bases not matched to a gene: 7. The CDR3 is made up of 15 amino acids. The germline V gene has CDR1 MDHEN and CDR2 SYDVKM. Here the CDR3 DNA reads TGTGCCAGCAGTCCCCTCTGGACAGGGGGCGGGGAGCTGTTTTTT. Translating it yields CASSPLWTGGGELFF.

V gene TRBV29-1 combines with J gene TRBJ2-2; 7 bases are a match to TRBD1. Losses at the gene ends were 7 bases for V and 3 bases for J; bases not matched to a gene: 2. Germline lookup yields CDR1 SQVTM and CDR2 ANQGSEA. The CDR3 extends over 12 amino acids. For the CDR3, the DNA is TGCAGCGCCGGGACAGACACCGGGGAGCTGTTTTTT. This codes for CSAGTDTGELFF.

This chain links TRBV5-1 with TRBJ2-5, with 7 bases matching TRBD2. In germline, CDR1 is SGHRS, CDR2 YFSETQ. Trimming removed 3 bases from V and 2 bases from J; junction bases left unmatched: 13. The CDR3 extends over 17 amino acids. The CDR3 region is CASSSETSFGAQETQYF. CDR3 nucleotides: TGCGCCAGCAGCTCTGAGACTAGCTTCGGGGCGCAAGAGACCCAGTACTTC.

The count of this clone is one. The V gene is TRBV2, the J gene TRBJ2-1; no reliable D call. V lost 2 bases to trimming and J lost 8 bases, with 7 bases between them. The germline CDR1 and CDR2 sequences are SNHLY and FYNNEI. This CDR3 is 12 amino acids long. The CDR3 protein is CASSEIMYEQFF. Written as DNA, the CDR3 is TGTGCCAGCAGTGAAATAATGTATGAGCAGTTCTTC.

The chain joins TRBV11-3 to TRBJ2-5; D is possibly TRBD1 (6 bases). The V gene lost 5 bases and the J gene lost 5 bases, with 15 bases spanning the gap. CDR1 and CDR2 from the germline V gene are SGHNT and YENEEA. This CDR3 contains 14 residues. The CDR3 coding sequence is TGTGCCAGCAGCCTAAATCAGGGGAGTGAGACCCAGTACTTC. Encoded protein: CASSLNQGSETQYF.

This clone was counted a few times. The chain combines TRBV5-4 with TRBJ2-2; 7 bases map to TRBD1. This CDR3 has 15 amino acids. From germline, CDR1 is SGHNT and CDR2 YYREEE (reference sequence). Germline trimming cut 6 bases from V and 2 bases from J; bases unmatched to any gene: 7. CDR3 protein: CASTPQGVNTGELFF. CDR3 coding DNA: TGTGCCAGCACCCCCCAGGGGGTTAACACCGGGGAGCTGTTTTTT.

The rearrangement uses TRBV25-1 and TRBJ1-1, with TRBD1 identical over 10 bases. Trimming cost V 6 bases and J 5 bases; bases outside gene matches: 6. Germline CDR1 is MGHDK and CDR2 is SYGVNS. This CDR3 comprises 14 residues. The chain's CDR3 is CASRPTGGRTEAFF. The CDR3 nucleotides read TGTGCCAGCAGACCGACAGGGGGCAGGACTGAAGCTTTCTTT.

This chain joins TRBV28 and TRBJ1-3; the D is unclear. The germline V gene encodes CDR1 MDHEN and CDR2 SYDVKM. CDR3 length: 12 amino acids. Trimming shortened V by 8 bases and J by 1 base, and 6 bases separated the two germline ends. CDR3 residues: CASSLSGNTIYF. CDR3 DNA: TGTGCCAGCTCCCTATCTGGAAACACCATATATTTT. Full variable domain (outside the CDR3, taken from reference TRBV28 and TRBJ1-3): DVKVTQSSRYLVKRTGEKVFLECVQDMDHENMFWYRQDPGLGLRLIYFSYDVKMKEKGDIPEGYSVSREKKERFSLILESASTNQTSMYLCASSLSGNTIYFGEGSWLTVV.

The gene calls are TRBV29-1 and TRBJ1-1; 10 bases map to TRBD1. Germline CDR1 SQVTM, CDR2 ANQGSEA. CDR3 length: 13 residues. The V segment lost 8 bases and the J segment 1 base; nucleotides outside the gene matches: 4. The CDR3 reads CSYGQGENTEAFF. The CDR3 DNA follows: TGCAGCTATGGACAGGGGGAGAACACTGAAGCTTTCTTT.

The rearrangement uses TRBV24-1 and TRBJ2-3; weak D call: TRBD1 (6 bases). Deletions cut 4 bases from V and 2 bases from J, with 18 bases between. This CDR3 region has 17 residues. Germline loops: CDR1 KGHDR, CDR2 SFDVKD. The CDR3 protein is CATSETRDTSLTDTQYF. The CDR3 nucleotides read TGTGCCACCAGTGAGACCCGGGACACCTCTCTCACAGATACGCAGTATTTT.

The chain has TRBV24-1 and TRBJ2-1, with 7 bases aligning to TRBD2. This CDR3 has 16 residues. The germline gives CDR1 KGHDR, CDR2 SFDVKD. V lost 3 bases and J lost 7; bases outside the gene matches: 11. This chain's CDR3 is CATSDGSGGRSNEQFF. CDR3 nucleotides: TGTGCCACCAGTGATGGCTCGGGCGGGAGATCAAATGAGCAGTTCTTC.